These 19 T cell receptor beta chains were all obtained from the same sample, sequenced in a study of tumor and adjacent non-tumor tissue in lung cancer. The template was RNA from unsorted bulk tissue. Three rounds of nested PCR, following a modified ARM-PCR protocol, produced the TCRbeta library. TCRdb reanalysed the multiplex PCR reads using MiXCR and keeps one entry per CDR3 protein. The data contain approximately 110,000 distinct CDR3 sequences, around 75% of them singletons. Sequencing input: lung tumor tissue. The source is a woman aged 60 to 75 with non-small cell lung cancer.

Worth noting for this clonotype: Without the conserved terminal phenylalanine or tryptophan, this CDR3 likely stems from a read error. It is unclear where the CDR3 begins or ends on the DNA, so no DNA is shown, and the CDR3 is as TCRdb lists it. The chain's CDR3 is CSARPVNEEFL. The V call is TRBV20-1, the J call TRBJ2-1. From its first to its last residue, the CDR3 has 11 amino acids. Germline V gives CDR1 DFQATT, CDR2 SNEGSKA (reference sequence).

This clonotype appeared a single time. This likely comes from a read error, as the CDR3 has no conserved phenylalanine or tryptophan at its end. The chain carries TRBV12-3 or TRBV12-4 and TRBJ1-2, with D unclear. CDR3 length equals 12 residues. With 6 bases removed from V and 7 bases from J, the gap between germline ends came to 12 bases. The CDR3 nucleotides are TGTGCCAGCAGCAACCGGGTAGGTGGCTACACCATC. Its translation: CASSNRVGGYTI.

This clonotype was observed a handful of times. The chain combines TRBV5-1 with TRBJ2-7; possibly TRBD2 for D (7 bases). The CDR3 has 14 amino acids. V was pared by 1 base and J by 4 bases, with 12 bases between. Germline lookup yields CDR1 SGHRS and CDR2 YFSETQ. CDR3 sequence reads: CASSLRGAGYEQYF. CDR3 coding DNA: TGCGCCAGCAGCTTGCGGGGGGCAGGGTACGAGCAGTACTTC.

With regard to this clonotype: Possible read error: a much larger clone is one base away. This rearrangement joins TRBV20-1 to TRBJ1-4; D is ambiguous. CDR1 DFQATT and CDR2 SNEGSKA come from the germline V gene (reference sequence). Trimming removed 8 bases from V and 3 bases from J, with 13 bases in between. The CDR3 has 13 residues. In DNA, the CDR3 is TGCAGTACTGGCCCCGGCGCTAATGAAAAACTGTTTTTT. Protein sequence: CSTGPGANEKLFF.

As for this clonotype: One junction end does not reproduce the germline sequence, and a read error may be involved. The CDR3, as DNA: TGTGCCATCAGCGTTACAGGCCCTTATAAGTATGGCTACACCTTC. This encodes CAISVTGPYKYGYTF. The chain uses TRBV11-2 and TRBJ1-2, with a weak D call TRBD1 (5 bases). In germline, CDR1 is SGHAT, CDR2 FQNNGV. The CDR3 has 15 residues. Complete variable domain (other parts from reference TRBV11-2 and TRBJ1-2): EAGVAQSPRYKIIEKRQSVAFWCNPISGHATLYWYQQILGQGPKLLIQFQNNGVVDDSQLPKDRFSAERLKGVDSTLKIQPAKLEDSAVYLCAISVTGPYKYGYTFGSGTRLTVV.

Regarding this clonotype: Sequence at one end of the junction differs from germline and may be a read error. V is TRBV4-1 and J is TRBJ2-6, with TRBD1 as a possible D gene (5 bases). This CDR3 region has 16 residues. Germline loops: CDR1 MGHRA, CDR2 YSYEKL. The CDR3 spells CANSQDPGSGANILTF. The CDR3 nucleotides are TGCGCCAACAGCCAAGACCCCGGCTCTGGGGCCAACATCCTGACTTTC.

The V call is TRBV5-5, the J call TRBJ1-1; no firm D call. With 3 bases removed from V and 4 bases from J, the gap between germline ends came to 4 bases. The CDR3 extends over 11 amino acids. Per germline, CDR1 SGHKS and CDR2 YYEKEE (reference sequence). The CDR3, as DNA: TGTGCCAGCAGCTACGGCACTGAAGCTTTCTTT. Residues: CASSYGTEAFF. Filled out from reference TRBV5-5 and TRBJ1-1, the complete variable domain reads DAGVTQSPTHLIKTRGQQVTLRCSPISGHKSVSWYQQVLGQGPQFIFQYYEKEERGRGNFPDRFSARQFPNYSSELNVNALLLGDSALYLCASSYGTEAFFGQGTRLTVV.

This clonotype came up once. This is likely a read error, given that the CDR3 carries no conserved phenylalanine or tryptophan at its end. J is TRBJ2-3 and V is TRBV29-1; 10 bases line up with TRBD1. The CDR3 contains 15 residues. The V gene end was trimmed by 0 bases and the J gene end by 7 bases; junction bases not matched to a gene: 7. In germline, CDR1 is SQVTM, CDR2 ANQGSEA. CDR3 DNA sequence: TGCAGCGTTGAAGAACGGGACAGGGGCTCAAATACGCAGTATTAT. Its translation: CSVEERDRGSNTQYY.

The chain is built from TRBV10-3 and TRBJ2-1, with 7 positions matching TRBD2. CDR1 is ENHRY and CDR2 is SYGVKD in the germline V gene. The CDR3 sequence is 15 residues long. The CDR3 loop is CNISETQTSFNEQFF. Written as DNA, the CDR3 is TGTAACATCAGTGAGACACAGACTAGCTTCAATGAGCAGTTCTTC.

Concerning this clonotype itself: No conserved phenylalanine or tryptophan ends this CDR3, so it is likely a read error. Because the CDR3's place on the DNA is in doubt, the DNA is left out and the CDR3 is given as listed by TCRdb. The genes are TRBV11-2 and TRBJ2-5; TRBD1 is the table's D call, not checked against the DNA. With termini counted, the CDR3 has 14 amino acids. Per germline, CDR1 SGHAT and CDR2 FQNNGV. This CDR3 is CASSLGGRVETLYH.

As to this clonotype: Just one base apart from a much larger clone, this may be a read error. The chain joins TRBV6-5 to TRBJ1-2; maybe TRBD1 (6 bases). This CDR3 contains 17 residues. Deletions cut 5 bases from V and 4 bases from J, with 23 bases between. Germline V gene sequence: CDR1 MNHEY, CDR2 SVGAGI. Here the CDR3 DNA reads TGTGCCAGCAGTCCTACCCGGACGTCCGAGGGGGGCTATGGCTACACCTTC. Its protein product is CASSPTRTSEGGYGYTF.

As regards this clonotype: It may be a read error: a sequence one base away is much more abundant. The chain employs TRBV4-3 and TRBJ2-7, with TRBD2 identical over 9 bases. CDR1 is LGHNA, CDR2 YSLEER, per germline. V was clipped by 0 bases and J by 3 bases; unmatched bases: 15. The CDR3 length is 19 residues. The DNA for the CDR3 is TGCGCCAGCAGCCAAGAGATGCCGCGGGTGACTAGCGGATACTACGAGCAGTACTTC. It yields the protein CASSQEMPRVTSGYYEQYF.

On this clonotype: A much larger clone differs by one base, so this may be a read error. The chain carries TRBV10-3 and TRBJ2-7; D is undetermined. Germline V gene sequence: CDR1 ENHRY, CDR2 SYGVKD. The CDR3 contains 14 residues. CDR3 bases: TGTGCCATCAGTGGGGCTAGTGTAGGCTACGTGCAGTACTTC. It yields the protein CAISGASVGYVQYF.

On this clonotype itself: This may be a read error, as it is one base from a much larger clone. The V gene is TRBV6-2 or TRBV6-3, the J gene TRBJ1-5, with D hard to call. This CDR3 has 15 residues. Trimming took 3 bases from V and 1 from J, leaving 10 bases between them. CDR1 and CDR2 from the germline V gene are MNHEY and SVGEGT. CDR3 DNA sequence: TGTGCCAGCAGTTATCCGAGTGGAAGCAATCAGCCCCAGCATTTT. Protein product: CASSYPSGSNQPQHF.

In nucleotides, the CDR3 is TGTGCCAGCAGCGCAGGGGGCCAAGAGACCCAGTACTTC. Residues: CASSAGGQETQYF. This chain links TRBV9 with TRBJ2-5, with 7 bases lining up with TRBD1. J lost 1 base, V lost 3 bases, and 0 bases had no gene match. The CDR3 is made up of 13 amino acids. The germline V gene encodes CDR1 SGDLS and CDR2 YYNGEE. The full variable domain, its missing parts supplied by reference TRBV9 and TRBJ2-5, is DSGVTQTPKHLITATGQRVTLRCSPRSGDLSVYWYQQSLDQGLQFLIQYYNGEERAKGNILERFSAQQFPDLHSELNLSSLELGDSALYFCASSAGGQETQYFGPGTRLLVL.

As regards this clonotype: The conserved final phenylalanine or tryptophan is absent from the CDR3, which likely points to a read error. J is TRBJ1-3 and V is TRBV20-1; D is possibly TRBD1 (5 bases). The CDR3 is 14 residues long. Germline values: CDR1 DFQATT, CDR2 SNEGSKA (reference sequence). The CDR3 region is CNARTSLIKDTIYY. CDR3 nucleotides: TGCAATGCTAGGACATCACTGATCAAGGACACCATATATTAT.

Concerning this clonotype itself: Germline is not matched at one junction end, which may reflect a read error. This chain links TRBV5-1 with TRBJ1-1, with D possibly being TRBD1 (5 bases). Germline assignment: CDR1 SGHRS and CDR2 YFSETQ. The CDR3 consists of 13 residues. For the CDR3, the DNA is TGCGCCAGCAGCCTGACCGTGGACACGGAAGCTTTCTTT. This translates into CASSLTVDTEAFF. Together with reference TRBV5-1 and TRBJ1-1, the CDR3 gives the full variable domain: KAGVTQTPRYLIKTRGQQVTLSCSPISGHRSVSWYQQTPGQGLQFLFEYFSETQRNKGNFPGRFSGRQFSNSRSEMNVSTLELGDSALYLCASSLTVDTEAFFGQGTRLTVV.

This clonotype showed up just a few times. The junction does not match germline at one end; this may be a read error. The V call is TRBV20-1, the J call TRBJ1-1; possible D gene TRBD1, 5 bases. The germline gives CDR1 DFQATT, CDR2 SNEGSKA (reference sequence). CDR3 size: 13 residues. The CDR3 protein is CIAPDGGGTEAFF. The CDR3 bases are TGCATTGCTCCGGACGGGGGGGGCACTGAAGCTTTCTTT.

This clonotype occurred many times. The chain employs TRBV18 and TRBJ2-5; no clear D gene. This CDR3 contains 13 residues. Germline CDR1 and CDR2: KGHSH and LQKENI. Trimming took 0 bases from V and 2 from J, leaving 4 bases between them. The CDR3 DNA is TGTGCCAGCTCACCACCGACTCAAGAGACCCAGTACTTC. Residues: CASSPPTQETQYF.